One and the same sample provided the 27 T cell receptor beta chains below, sequenced in a study of T cell repertoires and HLA-DP antigens. Antigens for these TCRs are unknown. Libraries were prepared by immunoSEQ multiplex PCR; TCRdb keeps only in-frame clonotypes and omits some of them. The data hold 55,000 to 80,000 clones, with about 80% observed a single time. Sequenced input: CD4+ T cells from PBMCs. The receptors shown here come from a man aged 55-75 years in good health and CMV-seronegative.

Worth noting for this clone: A read error may produce the germline difference seen at one junction end. The V gene is TRBV13, the J gene TRBJ1-2; D is ambiguous. Per the germline V gene, CDR1 is PRHDT and CDR2 is FYEKMQ (reference sequence). The CDR3 is made up of 10 amino acids. CDR3 protein: CASSLPPVAF. The CDR3 coding sequence is TGTGCCAGCAGCTTACCACCCGTCGCCTTC.

In nucleotides, the CDR3 is TGTGCCAGCAGCGATGACCAGGCCGGTGGCTACACCTTC. The encoded protein is CASSDDQAGGYTF. V is TRBV5-4 and J is TRBJ1-2; no clear D gene. Looked up from germline, CDR1 is SGHNT and CDR2 is YYREEE (reference sequence). This CDR3 is built from 13 residues. The V gene lost 4 bases and the J gene lost 7 bases, with 14 bases spanning the gap.

This sequence joins TRBV5-1 and TRBJ2-3; perhaps TRBD2 as D (5 bases). CDR3 length: 15 residues. Deletions cut 0 bases from V and 1 base from J, with 9 bases between. CDR1 and CDR2 from the germline V gene are SGHRS and YFSETQ. The CDR3 bases are TGCGCCAGCAGCTTGGGGCGGGCACGCACAGATACGCAGTATTTT. It yields the protein CASSLGRARTDTQYF.

This clone showed up just once. DNA for the CDR3: TGCGCCAGCAGCTTGGACGGGACAGGCACTGAAGCTTTCTTT. Protein sequence: CASSLDGTGTEAFF. The chain recombines TRBV5-1 with TRBJ1-1; the match to TRBD1 covers 8 bases. V lost 0 bases, J lost 4 bases, and 2 bases stayed unmatched. The CDR3 has 14 amino acids. The germline V gene encodes CDR1 SGHRS and CDR2 YFSETQ. The entire variable domain, with the rest obtained from reference TRBV5-1 and TRBJ1-1, is as follows: KAGVTQTPRYLIKTRGQQVTLSCSPISGHRSVSWYQQTPGQGLQFLFEYFSETQRNKGNFPGRFSGRQFSNSRSEMNVSTLELGDSALYLCASSLDGTGTEAFFGQGTRLTVV.

The chain recombines TRBV10-3 with TRBJ2-2; D not certain. This CDR3 comprises 12 residues. V lost 4 bases and J lost 7, with 7 bases in between. Germline CDR1 is ENHRY and CDR2 is SYGVKD. The CDR3 region is CAISGFVGELFF. The CDR3 DNA follows: TGTGCCATCAGTGGATTCGTCGGGGAGCTGTTTTTT.

J is TRBJ1-2 and V is TRBV5-1, with D unclear. The CDR3 totals 13 residues. Trimming shortened V by 0 bases and J by 4 bases, and 7 bases separated the two germline ends. The germline gives CDR1 SGHRS, CDR2 YFSETQ. Here the CDR3 DNA reads TGCGCCAGCAGCTTGGAGGCAGCCTATGGCTACACCTTC. Its translation is CASSLEAAYGYTF.

The rearrangement uses TRBV6-5 and TRBJ2-7; possibly TRBD2 for D (7 bases). CDR1 is MNHEY, CDR2 SVGAGI, per germline. V shed 6 bases and J shed 0 bases, with 15 bases lying between them. The CDR3 is 15 residues long. This CDR3 reads CASSPAGAPSYEQYF. For the CDR3, the DNA is TGTGCCAGCAGCCCGGCGGGGGCCCCCTCCTACGAGCAGTACTTC.

The chain has TRBV27 and TRBJ2-7; 8 bases are a match to TRBD1. J gave up 3 bases and V 1 base, and 11 bases lay outside the gene matches. The CDR3 loop spans 17 amino acids. Germline CDR1 is MNHEY and CDR2 is SMNVEV (reference sequence). CDR3 amino acids: CASSLWVGTGGLYEQYF. The CDR3 DNA reads as TGTGCCAGCAGTTTATGGGTCGGGACAGGAGGACTCTACGAGCAGTACTTC.

V and J are TRBV28 and TRBJ2-2, with 10 bases aligning to TRBD1. The V gene's germline CDR1 is MDHEN and CDR2 SYDVKM. The CDR3 covers 15 residues. The V segment lost 6 bases and the J segment 7 bases; nucleotides outside the gene matches: 8. Here the CDR3 reads CASRPGQGMNGELFF. The CDR3 DNA reads as TGTGCCAGCAGGCCGGGACAGGGGATGAACGGGGAGCTGTTTTTT.

The chain couples TRBV7-8 to TRBJ2-7; 13 bases line up with TRBD2. The CDR3 runs 16 residues. CDR1 is SGHVS, CDR2 FQNEAQ, per germline. V shed 4 bases and J 2 bases; nucleotides not matched to a gene: 5. The chain's CDR3 is CASSSRLAGGTYEQYV. The DNA for the CDR3 is TGTGCCAGCAGCTCAAGACTAGCGGGAGGTACCTACGAGCAGTACGTC.

The chain combines TRBV30 with TRBJ1-3; no clear D. TRBJ2-2 matches the DNA end more closely, so the J call is doubtful. The CDR3 contains 12 residues. CDR1 is GTSNPN, CDR2 SVGIG, per germline (reference sequence). The chain's CDR3 is CAWSALTMKLFF. The DNA for the CDR3 is TGTGCCTGGAGTGCCCTCACAATGAAGCTGTTTTTT.

The J gene is TRBJ1-5, the V gene TRBV7-9, with D possibly matching TRBD1 (5 bases). V lost 1 base to trimming and J lost 2 bases, with 9 bases between them. The CDR3 is made up of 15 amino acids. CDR1 is SEHNR and CDR2 is FQNEAQ in the germline V gene (reference sequence). CDR3 sequence reads: CASSLGDSRNQPQHF. In DNA form, the CDR3 reads TGTGCCAGCAGCTTAGGAGACAGCCGCAATCAGCCCCAGCATTTT.

The chain recombines TRBV4-3 with TRBJ1-1, with 10 bases that match TRBD1. This CDR3 comprises 15 residues. The germline gives CDR1 LGHNA, CDR2 YSLEER. V lost 4 bases, J lost 1 base, and 3 bases stayed unmatched. The CDR3 DNA follows: TGCGCCAGCAGCCGGGACAGGGGAAAGAACACTGAAGCTTTCTTT. Translated: CASSRDRGKNTEAFF.

The rearrangement uses TRBV6-1 and TRBJ2-1; 9 bases are a match to TRBD1. Germline loops: CDR1 MNHNS, CDR2 SASEGT. The CDR3 is 15 residues long. V trimming: 6 bases; J trimming: 2 bases; junction bases outside the gene matches: 5. The DNA for the CDR3 is TGTGCCAGCAGCGAGGACAGGGGTACCTACAATGAGCAGTTCTTC. Translating it yields CASSEDRGTYNEQFF.

This clone has a handful of counts. This chain joins TRBV2 and TRBJ2-5; 9 positions match TRBD2. Germline V CDR1 and CDR2: SNHLY, FYNNEI. The V segment lost 0 bases and the J segment 5 bases; nucleotides outside the gene matches: 10. CDR3 length: 17 amino acids. The DNA for the CDR3 is TGTGCCAGCAGTGAAGCTAGCGGGGGTGGCCACAGGGAGACCCAGTACTTC. Translation gives CASSEASGGGHRETQYF.

As regards this clone: A read error may account for a junction end that differs from germline. The chain employs TRBV6-6 and TRBJ1-6; the match to TRBD1 covers 7 bases. Germline V gene sequence: CDR1 MNHNY, CDR2 SVGAGI (reference sequence). The length of the CDR3 is 13 residues. The CDR3 DNA reads as TGTGCCAGCAGTTACTCGCCGGGACAGCGGTTGTACTTT. Protein product: CASSYSPGQRLYF.

This chain uses TRBV11-2 with TRBJ1-3; D not certain. The germline V gene has CDR1 SGHAT and CDR2 FQNNGV. The CDR3 has 15 amino acids. V was shortened by 6 bases and J by 4 bases, with 16 bases between the two germline ends. The CDR3, as DNA: TGTGCCAGCAGTCTCATCGACGGAATCGGAAACACCATATATTTT. Translating gives CASSLIDGIGNTIYF.

The V gene is TRBV19, the J gene TRBJ2-3, with a possible D match to TRBD1 (5 bases). The CDR3 has 14 amino acids. In germline, CDR1 is LNHDA, CDR2 SQIVND (reference sequence). Trimming removed 7 bases at V and 0 bases at J, with 11 bases between. CDR3 loop: CASNLGASTDTQYF. For the CDR3, the DNA is TGTGCCAGTAATCTTGGGGCTAGCACAGATACGCAGTATTTT. The variable domain in full, with the rest retrieved from reference TRBV19 and TRBJ2-3, is DGGITQSPKYLFRKEGQNVTLSCEQNLNHDAMYWYRQDPGQGLRLIYYSQIVNDFQKGDIAEGYSVSREKKESFPLTVTSAQKNPTAFYLCASNLGASTDTQYFGPGTRLTVL.

This sequence joins TRBV5-4 and TRBJ1-2; D unresolved. V was cut by 3 bases and J by 0 bases, with 18 bases left in between. CDR3 length: 17 amino acids. CDR1 is SGHNT, CDR2 YYREEE, per germline (reference sequence). CDR3 protein: CASSSDPSVSSNYGYTF. The DNA of the CDR3 is TGTGCCAGCAGCTCCGATCCATCAGTCAGCTCTAACTATGGCTACACCTTC.

CDR3 amino acids: CASSGQVEQYV. The CDR3, as DNA: TGTGCCAGCAGTGGGCAGGTCGAGCAGTACGTC. The rearrangement links TRBV6-1 to TRBJ2-7; D remains ambiguous. Germline lookup yields CDR1 MNHNS and CDR2 SASEGT. The CDR3 has 11 amino acids. V was trimmed by 4 bases and J by 6 bases, leaving 7 bases between them.

The chain is built from TRBV30 and TRBJ2-5; D uncertain. CDR1 is GTSNPN and CDR2 is SVGIG in the germline V gene (reference sequence). The CDR3 extends over 13 amino acids. Between the trimmed V and J ends, which lost 2 bases and 4 bases, there was a span of 11 bases. The CDR3 loop is CAWSLGGVETQYF. CDR3 nucleotides: TGTGCCTGGAGTCTGGGCGGTGTAGAGACCCAGTACTTC.

The chain joins TRBV19 to TRBJ2-4; D is possibly TRBD1 (5 bases). Germline CDR1 and CDR2: LNHDA and SQIVND (reference sequence). V lost 0 bases, J lost 8 bases, and 5 bases lay in between. The CDR3 has 12 residues. The CDR3, as DNA: TGTGCCAGTAGTATAGAAGGGGACATTCAGTACTTC. Protein sequence: CASSIEGDIQYF.

The chain employs TRBV18 and TRBJ1-4; possibly TRBD1 for D (6 bases). Trimming cost V 5 bases and J 5 bases, with 12 bases left between them. The germline gives CDR1 KGHSH, CDR2 LQKENI. The CDR3 contains 14 residues. CDR3 bases: TGTGCCAGCTCATCGGACAGACAGAATGAAAAACTGTTTTTT. This encodes CASSSDRQNEKLFF.

The V gene is TRBV25-1, the J gene TRBJ1-4; perhaps TRBD1 as D (6 bases). The CDR3 loop spans 14 amino acids. The V end lost 6 bases, the J end lost 8 bases, and 16 bases lay between the germline ends. Germline lookup yields CDR1 MGHDK and CDR2 SYGVNS. The CDR3 coding sequence is TGTGCCAGCAGGGGGCCGAGGGGGGAAGAAAAACTGTTTTTT. Translated, it gives CASRGPRGEEKLFF. Drawing the rest from reference TRBV25-1 and TRBJ1-4, the complete variable domain is EADIYQTPRYLVIGTGKKITLECSQTMGHDKMYWYQQDPGMELHLIHYSYGVNSTEKGDLSSESTVSRIRTEHFPLTLESARPSHTSQYLCASRGPRGEEKLFFGSGTQLSVL.

V gene TRBV25-1 combines with J gene TRBJ2-7; perhaps TRBD1 as D (5 bases). Trimming shortened V by 6 bases and J by 3 bases, and 12 bases separated the two germline ends. The germline gives CDR1 MGHDK, CDR2 SYGVNS. The CDR3 totals 13 residues. The CDR3 loop is CASRGQGGYEQYF. The CDR3 DNA is TGTGCCAGCAGGGGGCAGGGCGGCTACGAGCAGTACTTC.

The chain is built from TRBV30 and TRBJ2-5; 10 nucleotides match TRBD1. The V gene end was trimmed by 5 bases and the J gene end by 5 bases; junction bases not matched to a gene: 5. This CDR3 comprises 13 residues. The V gene's germline CDR1 is GTSNPN and CDR2 SVGIG (reference sequence). The CDR3 loop reads CAWGGQGRETQYF. The DNA of the CDR3 is TGTGCCTGGGGGGGACAGGGGCGGGAGACCCAGTACTTC. Supplemented by reference TRBV30 and TRBJ2-5, the full variable domain reads SQTIHQWPATLVQPVGSPLSLECTVEGTSNPNLYWYRQAAGRGLQLLFYSVGIGQISSEVPQNLSASRPQDRQFILSSKKLLLSDSGFYLCAWGGQGRETQYFGPGTRLLVL.

The chain couples TRBV25-1 to TRBJ2-1, with 9 positions matching TRBD2. Germline V gives CDR1 MGHDK, CDR2 SYGVNS. Trimming took 3 bases from V and 9 from J; bases not matched to a gene: 6. The CDR3 has 14 residues. CDR3 residues: CASSEYTAGGEQFF. The CDR3 bases are TGTGCCAGCAGTGAGTATACAGCGGGGGGTGAGCAGTTCTTC.